Each of the 27 T cell receptor beta chains below was sequenced from the same sample in a study of blood T cell repertoires in COVID-19. The repertoire was sequenced with immunoSEQ multiplex PCR; TCRdb's copy has only in-frame clones and lacks some. The sample lists 250,000 or so clones, about 91% occurring once. Sequenced: peripheral blood. All receptors come from a woman aged 25 to 39 with COVID-19, enrolled during active disease.

The V and J genes are TRBV15 and TRBJ2-7, with D tentatively TRBD2 (5 bases). CDR1 and CDR2 from the germline V gene are LNHNV and YYDKDF (reference sequence). V lost 5 bases, J lost 2 bases, and 10 bases lay in between. The CDR3 is 13 residues long. CDR3 loop: CATSATGTYEQYF. DNA of the CDR3: TGTGCCACCAGCGCGACCGGGACCTACGAGCAGTACTTC.

The chain recombines TRBV6-1 with TRBJ1-6; 8 nucleotides match TRBD1. The germline gives CDR1 MNHNS, CDR2 SASEGT. V trimming: 2 bases; J trimming: 9 bases; junction bases outside the gene matches: 12. This CDR3 has 17 residues. CDR3 DNA: TGTGCCAGCAGTGAACCCCCCTGGACAGGGCGGCCTTCACCCCTCCACTTT. This codes for CASSEPPWTGRPSPLHF.

The chain links TRBV20-1 to TRBJ2-7; perhaps TRBD2 as D (5 bases). The germline V gene has CDR1 DFQATT and CDR2 SNEGSKA (reference sequence). This CDR3 spans 11 amino acids. V was clipped by 3 bases and J by 3 bases, with 6 bases between them. CDR3: CSASDYYEQYF. In nucleotides, the CDR3 is TGCAGTGCTAGTGACTACTACGAGCAGTACTTC.

This chain uses TRBV19 with TRBJ2-7; tentatively, D is TRBD2 (6 bases). The length of the CDR3 is 15 residues. The V gene's germline CDR1 is LNHDA and CDR2 SQIVND (reference sequence). Trimming pared 6 bases from V and 5 bases from J, leaving 20 bases between. For the CDR3, the DNA is TGTGCCAGTAGCCCGACATTGGGGGGTCGGAACGAGCAGTACTTC. This gives the protein CASSPTLGGRNEQYF.

This chain uses TRBV19 with TRBJ1-4; D gene uncertain. V gave up 7 bases and J gave up 0 bases, with 9 bases separating them. The CDR3 consists of 14 residues. The germline gives CDR1 LNHDA, CDR2 SQIVND (reference sequence). The CDR3 reads CASKTTATNEKLFF. In DNA, the CDR3 is TGTGCCAGTAAAACCACTGCAACTAATGAAAAACTGTTTTTT.

The genes are TRBV5-6 and TRBJ2-7; 10 nucleotides agree with TRBD1. The V gene end was trimmed by 5 bases and the J gene end by 5 bases; junction bases not matched to a gene: 10. The germline V gene has CDR1 SGHDT and CDR2 YYEEEE. The CDR3 is 15 amino acids. CDR3 sequence reads: CASRSTGGATHEQYV. As DNA, the CDR3 is TGTGCCAGCAGGTCGACAGGGGGCGCAACGCACGAGCAGTACGTC.

This clone occurred once. The chain recombines TRBV19 with TRBJ2-2; a possible D gene is TRBD2 (6 bases). The CDR3 runs 16 residues. Per germline, CDR1 LNHDA and CDR2 SQIVND (reference sequence). With 9 bases removed from V and 0 bases from J, the gap between germline ends came to 17 bases. In nucleotides, the CDR3 is TGTGCCAGCTCGATGAGTGGCGGGACGAACACCGGGGAGCTGTTTTTT. Its protein is CASSMSGGTNTGELFF.

As to this clone: The same CDR3 also results from other DNA sequences found in this sample. The rearrangement joins TRBV4-3 to TRBJ1-1; 7 nucleotides align to TRBD1. V gave up 3 bases and J gave up 0 bases; unmatched junction bases: 4. CDR1 is LGHNA, CDR2 YSLEER, per germline. The CDR3 has 15 residues. DNA of the CDR3: TGCGCCAGCAGCCAGCGGACAGGACTGAACACTGAAGCTTTCTTT. It codes for CASSQRTGLNTEAFF.

This rearrangement joins TRBV3-1 (or the pseudogene TRBV3-2) to TRBJ2-7, with D tentatively TRBD1 (6 bases). The germline V and J ends were trimmed by 7 bases and 3 bases, with 13 bases remaining between them. The CDR3 spans 13 residues. In germline, CDR1 is LGHDT, CDR2 YNNKEL (reference sequence). The CDR3 DNA reads TGTGCCAGCATGACAGGTGCACTCTACGAGCAGTACGTC. Translating gives CASMTGALYEQYV.

This chain uses TRBV6-5 with TRBJ2-2; D is possibly TRBD1 (6 bases). Germline values: CDR1 MNHEY, CDR2 SVGAGI. The CDR3 is 13 amino acids. V was cut by 9 bases and J by 1 base, with 9 bases left in between. CDR3 bases: TGTGCCAGTATCAGGGGGAACACCGGGGAGCTGTTTTTT. It encodes CASIRGNTGELFF.

The V gene is TRBV15, the J gene TRBJ1-3; weak D call: TRBD1 (5 bases). This CDR3 has 15 amino acids. Per germline, CDR1 LNHNV and CDR2 YYDKDF (reference sequence). V was pared by 5 bases and J by 3 bases, with 14 bases between. CDR3 residues: CATSAPGSRGNTIYF. CDR3 in DNA: TGTGCCACCAGCGCCCCAGGGTCTCGTGGAAACACCATATATTTT.

CDR3 sequence: CAAIRGLMNTEAFF. As DNA, the CDR3 is TGTGCCGCAATACGCGGGCTAATGAACACTGAAGCTTTCTTT. The J gene is TRBJ1-1, the V gene TRBV21-1. TRBV21-1 is marked as a pseudogene. The CDR3 runs to 14 residues.

Comment on this clone: Compared with germline, one end of the junction differs, possibly owing to a read error. The rearrangement joins TRBV7-7 to TRBJ2-1; TRBD2 matches 10 bases. Per germline, CDR1 SSHAT and CDR2 FNYEAQ (reference sequence). The CDR3 covers 15 residues. The chain's CDR3 is CASSLGTSGMNEQFF. The CDR3 coding sequence is TGTGCTAGCAGCTTAGGAACTAGCGGGATGAATGAGCAGTTCTTC.

The chain is built from TRBV11-3 and TRBJ2-6, with D possibly TRBD2 on 5 matching bases. CDR1 SGHNT and CDR2 YENEEA come from the germline V gene. Trimming cost V 5 bases and J 1 base, with 18 bases left between them. The CDR3 contains 18 residues. CDR3 in DNA: TGTGCCAGCAGCCACTCGGGGTTGGGTGTTTCTGGGGCCAACGTCCTGACTTTC. Its translation: CASSHSGLGVSGANVLTF.

The sample holds one count of this clone. The V call is TRBV6-5, the J call TRBJ1-6; 7 bases agree with TRBD1. J gave up 4 bases and V 2 bases, and 5 bases lay outside the gene matches. This CDR3 comprises 16 residues. CDR1 and CDR2 from the germline V gene are MNHEY and SVGAGI. The CDR3, as DNA: TGTGCCAGCAGTTACCTGGGACAGCCATATAATTCACCCCTCCACTTT. Its protein is CASSYLGQPYNSPLHF.

The J gene is TRBJ2-3, the V gene TRBV5-1; no clear D gene. Germline V gives CDR1 SGHRS, CDR2 YFSETQ. The CDR3 length is 15 residues. Trimming pared 0 bases from V and 2 bases from J, leaving 10 bases between. DNA of the CDR3: TGCGCCAGCAGCTTGGCCGGCAGGCACACAGATACGCAGTATTTT. It yields the protein CASSLAGRHTDTQYF.

The CDR3 sequence: CASSGGAGETQYF. As DNA, the CDR3 is TGCGCCAGCTCCGGGGGGGCCGGGGAGACCCAGTACTTC. This chain joins TRBV5-1 and TRBJ2-5, with 8 positions matching TRBD2. There are 13 residues in the CDR3. V shed 7 bases, J shed 5 bases, and the junction held 7 bases outside the gene matches. The germline gives CDR1 SGHRS, CDR2 YFSETQ.

This sequence joins TRBV3-1 (or the pseudogene TRBV3-2) and TRBJ2-3, with 9 positions matching TRBD2. Germline V gene lookup returns CDR1 LGHDT and CDR2 YNNKEL (reference sequence). The CDR3 covers 17 residues. Trimming at V came to 0 bases and at J to 4 bases, leaving 8 bases not matched to a gene. The CDR3 nucleotides are TGTGCCAGCAGCCAAGATCCAGGGCTAGCGGGGTCAGATACGCAGTATTTT. It translates to CASSQDPGLAGSDTQYF.

The genes are TRBV14 and TRBJ1-6, with a tentative D call TRBD1 (6 bases). Germline V lookup: CDR1 SGHDN, CDR2 FVKESK. The CDR3 runs to 15 residues. The V and J ends lost 3 bases and 7 bases respectively, with 13 bases between them. This CDR3 is CASSQTGHPNSPLHF. CDR3 DNA: TGTGCCAGCAGCCAGACGGGACACCCGAATTCACCCCTCCACTTT.

J is TRBJ2-3 and V is TRBV18; 8 nucleotides agree with TRBD1. CDR1 and CDR2 (germline): KGHSH, LQKENI. The CDR3 sequence is 15 residues long. V was clipped by 3 bases and J by 0 bases; unmatched bases: 2. CDR3 DNA sequence: TGTGCCAGCTCACCTAGGACAGGGAGCACAGATACGCAGTATTTT. Translation gives CASSPRTGSTDTQYF.

This clone was picked up one time. The rearrangement uses TRBV30 and TRBJ1-2; D might be TRBD1 (5 bases). Germline V gene data show CDR1 as GTSNPN and CDR2 as SVGIG (reference sequence). This CDR3 has 14 residues. Trimming took 0 bases from V and 4 from J, leaving 12 bases between them. CDR3 amino acids: CAWSVRQGLYGYTF. The CDR3 nucleotides read TGTGCCTGGAGTGTACGGCAGGGCCTCTATGGCTACACCTTC.

The gene calls are TRBV9 and TRBJ2-7, with 8 bases identical to TRBD1. Trimming at V came to 4 bases and at J to 6 bases, leaving 12 bases not matched to a gene. Germline assignment: CDR1 SGDLS and CDR2 YYNGEE. This CDR3 comprises 15 residues. CDR3 in DNA: TGTGCCAGCAGCTCTCGCACAGGACAGGGTGGCGAGCAGTACTTC. Translating gives CASSSRTGQGGEQYF.

The chain combines TRBV5-4 with TRBJ1-2; 9 nucleotides line up with TRBD1. Germline CDR1 reads SGHNT; CDR2 reads YYREEE (reference sequence). The V and J ends lost 5 bases and 3 bases, in that order; junction bases with no gene match: 5. This CDR3 comprises 14 residues. Written as DNA, the CDR3 is TGTGCCAGCAGGATGACAGGGGGTCACTATGGCTACACCTTC. Protein: CASRMTGGHYGYTF.

The CDR3 loop is CASGGISGRGETQYF. CDR3 DNA: TGTGCCAGCGGCGGGATTAGCGGGAGAGGGGAGACCCAGTACTTC. The V call is TRBV3-1 (or the pseudogene TRBV3-2), the J call TRBJ2-5; 9 nucleotides line up with TRBD2. The junction had 12 bases not matched to a gene; V was cut back by 8 bases and J by 5 bases. The CDR3 spans 15 residues. Germline lookup yields CDR1 LGHDT and CDR2 YNNKEL (reference sequence).

V is TRBV6-2 or TRBV6-3 and J is TRBJ2-1; D possibly corresponds to TRBD2 (6 bases). V was pared by 4 bases and J by 8 bases, with 9 bases between. The CDR3 extends over 12 amino acids. Germline V gene data show CDR1 as MNHEY and CDR2 as SVGEGT. The CDR3 DNA follows: TGTGCCAGCAGTTTAGGGGACTATGAGCAGTTCTTC. Translating it yields CASSLGDYEQFF.

The chain's CDR3 is CSASWLAATDEQFF. In nucleotides, the CDR3 is TGCAGTGCTAGTTGGCTAGCGGCTACCGATGAGCAGTTCTTC. The chain employs TRBV20-1 and TRBJ2-1, with 7 bases fitting TRBD2. The CDR3 covers 14 residues. Per the germline V gene, CDR1 is DFQATT and CDR2 is SNEGSKA (reference sequence). J lost 8 bases, V lost 3 bases, and 10 bases had no gene match.

The chain recombines TRBV5-8 with TRBJ1-5; TRBD1 might be the D (6 bases). The germline CDR1 and CDR2 sequences are SGHTS and YDEGEE. The CDR3 spans 18 residues. The V gene lost 2 bases and the J gene lost 11 bases, with 29 bases spanning the gap. In DNA form, the CDR3 reads TGTGCCAGCAGCTTTTTTGGGAGGGGGACACTGAAGGCGGCGGCCCAGCATTTT. It translates to CASSFFGRGTLKAAAQHF.